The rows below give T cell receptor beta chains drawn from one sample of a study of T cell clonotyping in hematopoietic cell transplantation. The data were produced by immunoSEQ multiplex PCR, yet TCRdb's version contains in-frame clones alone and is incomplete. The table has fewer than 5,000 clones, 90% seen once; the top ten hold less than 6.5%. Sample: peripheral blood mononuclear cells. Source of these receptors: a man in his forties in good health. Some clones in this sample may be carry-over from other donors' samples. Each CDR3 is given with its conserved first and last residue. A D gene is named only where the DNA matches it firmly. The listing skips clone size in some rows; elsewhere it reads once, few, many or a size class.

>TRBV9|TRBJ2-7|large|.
TGTGCCAGCAGCGTAGGGGACGGGTTATACGAGCAGTACTTC
CASSVGDGLYEQYF
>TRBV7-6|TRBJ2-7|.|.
TGTGCCAGCAGCAAAACTAGCCTCGAGTCGGGGGAGCAGTACTTC
CASSKTSLESGEQYF
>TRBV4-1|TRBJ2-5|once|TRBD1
TGCGCCAGCAGCCAAGAGGACAGGTCGGTTGAGACCCAGTACTTC
CASSQEDRSVETQYF
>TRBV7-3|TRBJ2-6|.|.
TGTGCCAGCAGCTTATCGGGAACCGGGGCCAACGTCCTGACTTTC
CASSLSGTGANVLTF
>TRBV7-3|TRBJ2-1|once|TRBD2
TGTGCCAGCAGCCCTGGGACTAGCGGGAGGAGTGAGCAGTTCTTC
CASSPGTSGRSEQFF
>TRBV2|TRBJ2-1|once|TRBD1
TGTGCCAGCGGACAGGTTTTATACAATGAGCAGTTCTTC
CASGQVLYNEQFF
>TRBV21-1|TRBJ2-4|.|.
TGTGCCAGCAGCAAAACATACGTTTCCTCCAAAAACATTCAGTACTTC
CASSKTYVSSKNIQYF
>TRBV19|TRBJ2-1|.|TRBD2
TGTGCCAGTAGTACTCCCTCGACTAGCGGACAATACAATGAGCAGTTCTTC
CASSTPSTSGQYNEQFF
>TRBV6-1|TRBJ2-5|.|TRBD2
TGTGCCAGCAGTGAAGCGCTTCGGGCTAGCGGACTTCAAGAGACCCAGTACTTC
CASSEALRASGLQETQYF
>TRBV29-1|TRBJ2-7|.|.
TGCAGCGCGACAGGGAGGTCCTACGAGCAGTACTTC
CSATGRSYEQYF
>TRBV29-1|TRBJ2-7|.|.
TGCAGCGTTAAGACGGTCTACGAGCAGTACTTC
CSVKTVYEQYF
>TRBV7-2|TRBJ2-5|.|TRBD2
TGTGCCAGCAGCTTAGTTCGGACTAGCGGGAGCGAGACCCAGTACTTC
CASSLVRTSGSETQYF
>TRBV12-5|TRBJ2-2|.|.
TGTGCTAGTGGTTTGGCCCGCGGGGAGCTGTTTTTT
CASGLARGELFF
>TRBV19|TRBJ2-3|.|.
TGTGCCACCACCCTAGCGAGCACAGATACGCAGTATTTT
CATTLASTDTQYF
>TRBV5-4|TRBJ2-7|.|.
TGTGCCAGCACCCCCCAAGCCGGGAAGAACTACGAGCAGTACTTC
CASTPQAGKNYEQYF
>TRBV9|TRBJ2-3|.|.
TGTGCCAGCAGCGTAGCACAGAGCACAGATACGCAGTATTTT
CASSVAQSTDTQYF
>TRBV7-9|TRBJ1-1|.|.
TGTGCCAGCAGCCTAGGAGGGGGTCGTACTGAAGCTTTCTTT
CASSLGGGRTEAFF
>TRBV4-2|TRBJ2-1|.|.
TGTGCCAGCAGCCAAGAATCCCCCCTAGCGTACAATGAGCAGTTCTTC
CASSQESPLAYNEQFF
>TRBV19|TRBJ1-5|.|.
TGTGCCAGTAGTACCACACGGGTCCGCTGGGATCAGCCCCAGCATTTT
CASSTTRVRWDQPQHF
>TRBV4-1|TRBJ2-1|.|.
TGCGCCAGCAAAGAGGGGATAACCTACAATGAGCAGTTCTTC
CASKEGITYNEQFF
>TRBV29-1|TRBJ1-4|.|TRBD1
TGCAGCGGGGGACAGGGAGATGAAAAACTGTTTTTT
CSGGQGDEKLFF
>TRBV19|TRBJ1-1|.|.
TGTGCCAGTAGTATAGGAGGTTTTTTCCCTCAAGCTTTCTTT
CASSIGGFFPQAFF
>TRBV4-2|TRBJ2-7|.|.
TGTGCCAGCAGTCGTGCTGAAGGATCCGGACCGCCGTCAAGCTCCTACGAGCAGTACTTC
CASSRAEGSGPPSSSYEQYF
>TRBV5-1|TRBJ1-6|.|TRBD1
TGCGCCAGCAGCTACAGGGGAAATAGCGATTCACCCCTCCACTTT
CASSYRGNSDSPLHF
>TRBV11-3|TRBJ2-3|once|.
TGTGCCAGCAGCTTAGGCGGTAGGGGCATAGATACGCAGTATTTT
CASSLGGRGIDTQYF
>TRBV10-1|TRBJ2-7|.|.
TGCGCCAGCAGCTCCGGGACAACGACCGGGACTGGAAACTACGAGCAGTACTTC
CASSSGTTTGTGNYEQYF
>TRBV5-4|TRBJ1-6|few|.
TGTGCCAGCAGCTTGGTAGGGGGGGCACTCCACTTT
CASSLVGGALHF
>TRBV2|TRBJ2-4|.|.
TGTGCCAGCAGTCCCCCTGGGGGGCAGGGCATTCAGTACTTC
CASSPPGGQGIQYF
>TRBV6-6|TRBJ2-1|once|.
TGTGCCAGCAGTTACTGGGCTAGCAACAATGAGCAGTTCTTC
CASSYWASNNEQFF
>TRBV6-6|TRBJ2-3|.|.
TGTGCCAGCAGGGGATGGGGGGATACGCAGTATTTT
CASRGWGDTQYF
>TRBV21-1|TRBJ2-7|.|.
TGTGCCAGCAGCGCCGCCGGGACTTCCGAGGCCTACGAGCAGTACTTC
CASSAAGTSEAYEQYF
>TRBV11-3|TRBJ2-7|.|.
TGTGCCAGCAGCTTACATGTCGACGAGCAGTACTTC
CASSLHVDEQYF
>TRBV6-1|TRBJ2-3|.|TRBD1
TGTGCCAGCAGTGAAGGGGGGACAGGGTTTGATACGCAGTATTTT
CASSEGGTGFDTQYF
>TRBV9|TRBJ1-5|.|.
TGTGCCAGCAGCGTAGGGACAACCCAGCCCCAGCATTTT
CASSVGTTQPQHF
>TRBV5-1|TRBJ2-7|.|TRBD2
TGCGCCAGCAGCTTGGATCTAGCGGGAGTGGGGGAGCAGTACTTC
CASSLDLAGVGEQYF
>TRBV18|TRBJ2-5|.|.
TGTGCCAGCTCACCACCGTCAGGATGGGAGACCCAGTACTTC
CASSPPSGWETQYF
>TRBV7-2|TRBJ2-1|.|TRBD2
TGTGCCAGCAGCTTGCGGGAGGGCAATGAGCAGTTCTTC
CASSLREGNEQFF
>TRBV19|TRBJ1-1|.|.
TGTGCCAGTAGTATTGATGGGCCTAACACTGAAGCTTTCTTT
CASSIDGPNTEAFF
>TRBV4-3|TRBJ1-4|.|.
TGCGCCAGCAGCCAAGAGGGCCGGGAGAGGCATAATGAAAAACTGTTTTTT
CASSQEGRERHNEKLFF
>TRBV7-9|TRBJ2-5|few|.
TGTGCCAGCAGCCCAGTGGGTGGACAAGAGACCCAGTACTTC
CASSPVGGQETQYF
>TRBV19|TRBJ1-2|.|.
TGTGCCAGTAGTAACGTGGAGGGCCCTAACTATGGCTACACCTTC
CASSNVEGPNYGYTF
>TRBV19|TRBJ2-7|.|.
TGTGCCAGTAGTATTGGGGACGGTTACGAGCAGTACTTC
CASSIGDGYEQYF